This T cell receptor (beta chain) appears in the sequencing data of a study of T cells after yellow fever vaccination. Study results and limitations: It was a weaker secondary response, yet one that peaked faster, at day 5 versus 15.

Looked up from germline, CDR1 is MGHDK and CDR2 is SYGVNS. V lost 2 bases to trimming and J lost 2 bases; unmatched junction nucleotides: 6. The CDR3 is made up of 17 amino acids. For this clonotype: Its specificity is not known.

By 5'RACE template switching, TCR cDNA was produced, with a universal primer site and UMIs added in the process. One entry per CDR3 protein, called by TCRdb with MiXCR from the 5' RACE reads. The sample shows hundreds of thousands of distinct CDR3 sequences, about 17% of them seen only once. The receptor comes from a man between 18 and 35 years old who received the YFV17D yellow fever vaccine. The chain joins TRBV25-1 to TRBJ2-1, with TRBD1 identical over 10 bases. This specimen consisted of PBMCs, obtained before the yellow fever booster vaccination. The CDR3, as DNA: TGTGCCAGCAGTGAACAGGGGACAGGGGCCCCCTACAATGAGCAGTTCTTC. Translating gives CASSEQGTGAPYNEQFF.